The 8 T cell receptor beta chains listed next were all sequenced from one sample in a study of T cell repertoires in cytomegalovirus infection. TCRdb re-analysed the reads in MiXCR, keeping a single row per CDR3 protein. The data contain about 530,000 distinct CDR3 sequences, about 25% of them seen just once; the ten biggest clones take up roughly 13%. Input material: PBMCs. The receptors were sampled from a human donor in good health (CMV status not recorded). Some clones in this sample may be carry-over from other donors' samples.

The chain employs TRBV7-9 and TRBJ1-1; TRBD1 is a possible D gene (5 bases). This CDR3 has 16 amino acids. The germline V gene encodes CDR1 SEHNR and CDR2 FQNEAQ (reference sequence). Trimming left V 5 bases short and J 4 bases short, with 20 bases between. The CDR3, as DNA: TGTGCCAGCAGCCTAGGACTCCTCTCGGGGGGCACTGAAGCTTTCTTT. The encoded protein is CASSLGLLSGGTEAFF.

The chain is built from TRBV18 and TRBJ2-1; 11 bases are a match to TRBD1. The V segment lost 3 bases and the J segment 8 bases; nucleotides outside the gene matches: 12. This CDR3 region has 17 residues. Per the germline V gene, CDR1 is KGHSH and CDR2 is LQKENI. CDR3 protein: CASSPYLMGQGDDEQFF. CDR3 sequence (DNA): TGTGCCAGCTCACCCTACCTGATGGGACAGGGGGATGATGAGCAGTTCTTC.

This chain links TRBV28 with TRBJ2-1; no clear D. The CDR3 length is 14 residues. V was shortened by 3 bases and J by 5 bases, with 11 bases between the two germline ends. Germline CDR1 and CDR2: MDHEN and SYDVKM. CDR3: CASSLEQLDNEQFF. CDR3 sequence (DNA): TGTGCCAGCAGTTTGGAGCAATTGGACAATGAGCAGTTCTTC.

This clonotype was seen repeatedly, ten times or more. The chain combines TRBV7-9 with TRBJ1-4; a weak D match, TRBD1 (6 bases). Trimming cost V 4 bases and J 5 bases, with 14 bases left between them. The CDR3 runs to 15 residues. The germline V gene has CDR1 SEHNR and CDR2 FQNEAQ (reference sequence). The CDR3 here is CASSSHGGGNEKLFF. Written as DNA, the CDR3 is TGTGCCAGCAGCTCCCACGGGGGCGGGAATGAAAAACTGTTTTTT.

V usage is TRBV5-1 and J usage is TRBJ1-4; 8 positions match TRBD1. V lost 4 bases, J lost 7 bases, and 9 bases stayed unmatched. The CDR3 runs to 15 residues. Looked up from germline, CDR1 is SGHRS and CDR2 is YFSETQ. The CDR3 is CASSLTGDVREKLFF. The CDR3 nucleotides are TGCGCCAGCAGCCTGACAGGGGATGTACGTGAAAAACTGTTTTTT.

This clonotype came up a few times. The chain carries TRBV28 and TRBJ1-2; no definite D call. The V end lost 7 bases, the J end lost 5 bases, and 8 bases lay between the germline ends. Germline V CDR1 and CDR2: MDHEN, SYDVKM. The CDR3 is made up of 11 amino acids. CDR3 DNA: TGTGCCAGCACGTCGCCGTATGGCTACACCTTC. It encodes CASTSPYGYTF.

This chain joins TRBV11-2 and TRBJ2-5, with D perhaps matching TRBD2 (5 bases). The V end lost 3 bases, the J end lost 1 base, and 9 bases lay between the germline ends. CDR3 length equals 14 residues. CDR1 is SGHAT, CDR2 FQNNGV, per germline. Here the CDR3 reads CASSFRRSQETQYF. The CDR3 DNA is TGTGCCAGCAGCTTTAGGAGGTCCCAAGAGACCCAGTACTTC.

The chain employs TRBV27 and TRBJ2-1, with 10 nucleotides matching TRBD2. The CDR3 contains 15 residues. The V and J ends lost 4 bases and 7 bases, in that order; junction bases with no gene match: 7. Germline V lookup: CDR1 MNHEY, CDR2 SMNVEV (reference sequence). The CDR3 protein is CASSSLGAGGNEQFF. The CDR3 nucleotides are TGTGCCAGCAGTTCCCTCGGAGCGGGAGGGAATGAGCAGTTCTTC.